This T cell receptor beta chain was retrieved from a study of radiation and T cells in renal cell carcinoma. Overall study context: Nephrectomy followed 15 Gy stereotactic body radiation by 4 weeks.

Assay used: immunoSEQ multiplex PCR; TCRdb lists only in-frame clones, some missing. Of some 150,000 clones in the sample, roughly 90% are singletons; the top ten hold around 11%. Study-level points and caveats: Top tumor clonotypes rose in blood 2 weeks post-radiation, then contracted.

Germline V lookup: CDR1 SGHRS, CDR2 YFSETQ. The CDR3 has 15 amino acids. Losses at the gene ends were 2 bases for V and 3 bases for J; bases not matched to a gene: 2. A note on this clone: Its antigen is undetermined.

The time point is: baseline pretreatment blood. Described treatment: 15 Gy SBRT to primary tumor, nephrectomy 4 weeks later. The source of this sequence is a woman between 45 and 65 years old with renal cell carcinoma. Sequences were derived from blood, sampled from a patient whose treatment included radiotherapy and nephrectomy. The J gene is TRBJ2-3, the V gene TRBV5-1; the match to TRBD2 covers 11 bases. The CDR3, as DNA: TGCGCCAGCAGCTTTACTAGCGGGGGTACAGATACGCAGTATTTT. Residues: CASSFTSGGTDTQYF. Full variable domain (missing parts from reference TRBV5-1 and TRBJ2-3): KAGVTQTPRYLIKTRGQQVTLSCSPISGHRSVSWYQQTPGQGLQFLFEYFSETQRNKGNFPGRFSGRQFSNSRSEMNVSTLELGDSALYLCASSFTSGGTDTQYFGPGTRLTVL.